The next 18 T cell receptor beta chains were all read from a single sample in a study of cytomegalovirus exposure and HLA in healthy donors. The PCR had 60 Vbeta and 13 Jbeta primers. Clones were read by immunoSEQ multiplex PCR, and TCRdb kept only the in-frame ones, dropping some. In the table there are some 120,000 clones, around 75% of which are singletons. The specimen was PBMCs. The receptors were sampled from a woman in her thirties or forties in good health and CMV-seropositive.

This rearrangement joins TRBV5-4 to TRBJ1-6; 8 nucleotides line up with TRBD1. Trimming removed 5 bases from V and 9 bases from J; junction bases left unmatched: 7. The CDR3 contains 14 residues. CDR1 is SGHNT, CDR2 YYREEE, per germline (reference sequence). The chain's CDR3 is CASRTGQGSSPLHF. The DNA of the CDR3 is TGTGCCAGCAGGACCGGACAGGGAAGTTCACCCCTCCACTTT.

The CDR3 DNA is TGTGCCAGCAGCTCTACCCTCGGTGAAGCTTTCTTT. Its translation: CASSSTLGEAFF. The chain combines TRBV5-4 with TRBJ1-1; D uncertain. The germline CDR1 and CDR2 sequences are SGHNT and YYREEE (reference sequence). The CDR3 runs to 12 residues. V lost 3 bases and J 7 bases, leaving 10 bases between the germline ends. Full variable domain (outside the CDR3, taken from reference TRBV5-4 and TRBJ1-1): ETGVTQSPTHLIKTRGQQVTLRCSSQSGHNTVSWYQQALGQGPQFIFQYYREEENGRGNFPPRFSGLQFPNYSSELNVNALELDDSALYLCASSSTLGEAFFGQGTRLTVV.

The CDR3 DNA reads TGTGCCAGCAGTGTCTTGGGGCGTAACTCTGGAAACACCATATATTTT. Protein sequence: CASSVLGRNSGNTIYF. The V call is TRBV6-1, the J call TRBJ1-3; maybe TRBD1 (5 bases). The CDR3 covers 16 residues. Per the germline V gene, CDR1 is MNHNS and CDR2 is SASEGT. The V and J ends lost 4 bases and 0 bases respectively, with 13 bases between them.

The J gene is TRBJ2-1, the V gene TRBV18; maybe TRBD2 (6 bases). The germline V and J ends were trimmed by 10 bases and 0 bases, with 16 bases remaining between them. This CDR3 region has 15 residues. The germline gives CDR1 KGHSH, CDR2 LQKENI. The CDR3 here is CATEPAGNSYNEQFF. CDR3 sequence (DNA): TGTGCCACCGAGCCTGCGGGGAACTCCTACAATGAGCAGTTCTTC.

Worth noting for this clone: One junction end disagrees with the germline gene, perhaps due to a read error. The V call is TRBV6-5, the J call TRBJ2-2; 7 nucleotides align to TRBD2. The CDR3 covers 12 residues. Germline assignment: CDR1 MNHEY and CDR2 SVGAGI. The CDR3 DNA follows: TGTGCCAGCAGTTTTTACGGCGGGGGGCTGTTTTTT. This codes for CASSFYGGGLFF.

This chain uses TRBV1 with TRBJ2-7; the table's D call TRBD1 went unverified against the DNA. TRBV1 is tagged as a pseudogene. The CDR3 contains 14 residues. CDR3: CTSSQSPPGAEQYF. The CDR3 nucleotides are TGCACCAGCAGCCAATCCCCTCCAGGGGCCGAGCAGTACTTC.

In its sample, this clone was seen a few times. The rearrangement joins TRBV28 to TRBJ1-5; D might be TRBD1 (5 bases). Trimming pared 6 bases from V and 7 bases from J, leaving 25 bases between. Per the germline V gene, CDR1 is MDHEN and CDR2 is SYDVKM. The CDR3 consists of 17 residues. For the CDR3, the DNA is TGTGCCAGCAGGGCTCGCGGGGCACGGGTCTTGAAGCAGCCCCAGCATTTT. Translating it yields CASRARGARVLKQPQHF.

The chain recombines TRBV19 with TRBJ1-2; 9 bases line up with TRBD1. Per germline, CDR1 LNHDA and CDR2 SQIVND (reference sequence). The CDR3 totals 16 residues. The junction had 10 bases not matched to a gene; V was cut back by 4 bases and J by 4 bases. CDR3 protein: CASSRSPGQGGYGYTF. CDR3 nucleotides: TGTGCCAGTAGTAGGTCTCCGGGACAGGGAGGCTATGGCTACACCTTC.

V usage is TRBV7-3 and J usage is TRBJ1-1; D is unresolved. The CDR3 totals 14 residues. V was clipped by 1 base and J by 1 base, with 7 bases between them. Germline CDR1 is SGHTA and CDR2 is FQGTGA. The DNA of the CDR3 is TGTGCCAGCAGCTTAAGTCCGGGGAACACTGAAGCTTTCTTT. Its protein is CASSLSPGNTEAFF.

The rearrangement uses TRBV9 and TRBJ1-4; 9 nucleotides line up with TRBD1. Unmatched junction bases numbered 9, after V lost 4 bases and J lost 8 bases. Germline CDR1 and CDR2: SGDLS and YYNGEE. The CDR3 extends over 15 amino acids. The CDR3 nucleotides are TGTGCCAGCAGCTTTACAGGGGGCGGTTTGGAAAAACTGTTTTTT. Its translation is CASSFTGGGLEKLFF.

The V gene is TRBV28, the J gene TRBJ1-4; 9 positions match TRBD1. The V gene's germline CDR1 is MDHEN and CDR2 SYDVKM. CDR3 length equals 16 residues. Germline trimming cut 6 bases from V and 2 bases from J; bases unmatched to any gene: 7. CDR3 residues: CASSLLGQGTNEKLFF. CDR3 DNA: TGTGCCAGCAGCCTCCTAGGACAGGGGACTAATGAAAAACTGTTTTTT.

The J gene is TRBJ1-5, the V gene TRBV6-1; D is uncertain. The CDR3 length is 17 residues. V gave up 0 bases and J gave up 4 bases, with 16 bases separating them. Germline values: CDR1 MNHNS, CDR2 SASEGT. The CDR3 nucleotides read TGTGCCAGCAGTGAAGCGGCCGCGGGAGGGTTGAATCAGCCCCAGCATTTT. It is translated as CASSEAAAGGLNQPQHF.

The rearrangement joins TRBV19 to TRBJ2-6; D might be TRBD2 (5 bases). Trimming removed 10 bases from V and 8 bases from J, with 18 bases in between. The germline CDR1 and CDR2 sequences are LNHDA and SQIVND (reference sequence). The CDR3 loop spans 14 amino acids. The CDR3 nucleotides read TGTGCCACTTCGGGGATTCTCACGACCAACGTCCTGACTTTC. Translation gives CATSGILTTNVLTF.

Turning to this clone: One junction end does not reproduce the germline sequence, and a read error may be involved. This chain links TRBV2 with TRBJ2-7; TRBD2 might be the D (7 bases). This CDR3 comprises 16 residues. Germline V CDR1 and CDR2: SNHLY, FYNNEI. Here the CDR3 DNA reads TGTGTCAGCACAGGGATAGCGGGCGACAGCTCCTACGAGCAGTACTTC. It is translated as CVSTGIAGDSSYEQYF.

The chain is built from TRBV6-6 and TRBJ1-3; the D is unclear. CDR1 and CDR2 (germline): MNHNY, SVGAGI (reference sequence). The CDR3 loop spans 15 amino acids. Trimming removed 1 base at V and 3 bases at J, with 10 bases between. The CDR3 here is CASSYLQKVGNTIYF. In nucleotides, the CDR3 is TGTGCCAGCAGTTACTTACAGAAAGTTGGAAACACCATATATTTT.

The genes are TRBV6-5 and TRBJ1-2; 10 bases line up with TRBD1. Germline values: CDR1 MNHEY, CDR2 SVGAGI. This CDR3 has 14 residues. After removal of 8 bases from V and 5 bases from J, the junction contained 8 bases not matched to a gene. CDR3 region: CASRQGALGYGYTF. In DNA form, the CDR3 reads TGTGCCAGCCGACAGGGGGCTCTTGGGTATGGCTACACCTTC.

The chain links TRBV9 to TRBJ2-5; 9 nucleotides match TRBD2. V shed 4 bases and J 5 bases; nucleotides not matched to a gene: 12. CDR1 SGDLS and CDR2 YYNGEE come from the germline V gene. This CDR3 contains 16 residues. The CDR3 DNA is TGTGCCAGCAGCCTCGGGCAGCGGGAGGTATGGGAGACCCAGTACTTC. It is translated as CASSLGQREVWETQYF.

The chain carries TRBV18 and TRBJ1-2; D is undetermined. V lost 1 base and J lost 8, with 14 bases in between. CDR1 and CDR2 (germline): KGHSH, LQKENI. CDR3 length: 14 amino acids. The CDR3 spells CASSPLPDSEGYTF. The CDR3 coding sequence is TGTGCCAGCTCACCACTGCCGGACTCGGAGGGCTACACCTTC.